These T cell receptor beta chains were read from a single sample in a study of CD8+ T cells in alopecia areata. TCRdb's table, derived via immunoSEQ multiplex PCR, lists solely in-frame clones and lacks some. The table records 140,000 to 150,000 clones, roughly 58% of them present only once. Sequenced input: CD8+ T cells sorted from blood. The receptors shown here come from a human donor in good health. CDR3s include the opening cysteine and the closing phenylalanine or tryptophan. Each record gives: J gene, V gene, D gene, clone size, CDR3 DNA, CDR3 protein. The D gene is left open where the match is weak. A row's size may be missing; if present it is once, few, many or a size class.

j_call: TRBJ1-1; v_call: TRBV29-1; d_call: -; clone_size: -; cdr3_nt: TGCAGCGTTGAAGAGAATCGGGCCTGGGTAGCTGAAGCTTTCTTT; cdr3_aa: CSVEENRAWVAEAFF
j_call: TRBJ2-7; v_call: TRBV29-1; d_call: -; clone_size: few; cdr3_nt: TGCAGCGTTGGAGTCTCCTACGAGCAGTACTTC; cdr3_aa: CSVGVSYEQYF
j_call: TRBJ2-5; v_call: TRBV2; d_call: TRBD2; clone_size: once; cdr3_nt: TGTGCCAGCACTCACCGGGGGGACGGGGAGACCCAGTACTTC; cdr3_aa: CASTHRGDGETQYF
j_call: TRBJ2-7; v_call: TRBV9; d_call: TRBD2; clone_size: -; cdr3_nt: TGTGCCAGCAGCCTCGTGGGTGCGGGGGCCTACGAGCAGTACTTC; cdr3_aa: CASSLVGAGAYEQYF
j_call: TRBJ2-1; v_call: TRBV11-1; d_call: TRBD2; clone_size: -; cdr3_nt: TGTGCCAGCAGCTTTCTAGCGGGGCACAATGAGCAGTTCTTC; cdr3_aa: CASSFLAGHNEQFF
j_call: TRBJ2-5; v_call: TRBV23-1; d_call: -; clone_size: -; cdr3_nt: TGCGCCAGCAGTCAATCTATGTGGGGGCCGGGTGCGGAGACCCAGTACTTC; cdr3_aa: CASSQSMWGPGAETQYF
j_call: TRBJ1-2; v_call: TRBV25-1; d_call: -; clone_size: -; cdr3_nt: TGTGCCAGCATCTCGACCCCTGGCTACACCTTC; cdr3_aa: CASISTPGYTF
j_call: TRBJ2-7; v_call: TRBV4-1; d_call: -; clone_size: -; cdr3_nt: TGCGCCAGCAGCCAAGCCGCAGGTCCCACCTACGAGCAGTACTTC; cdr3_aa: CASSQAAGPTYEQYF
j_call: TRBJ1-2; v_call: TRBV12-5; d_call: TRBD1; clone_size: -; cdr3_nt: TGTGCTAGTGGTACCGACTTGGACAGGAACTATGGCTACACCTTC; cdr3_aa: CASGTDLDRNYGYTF
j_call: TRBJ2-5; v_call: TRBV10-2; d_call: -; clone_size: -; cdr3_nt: TGCGCCAGCAGTCACGCGGAGACCCAGTACTTC; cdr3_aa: CASSHAETQYF
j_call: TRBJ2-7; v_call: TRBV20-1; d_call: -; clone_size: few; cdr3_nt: TGCAGTGCTCCCTACCCCTACGAGCAGTACTTC; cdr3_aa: CSAPYPYEQYF
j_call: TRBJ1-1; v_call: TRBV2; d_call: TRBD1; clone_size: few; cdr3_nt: TGTGCCAGCAGAGACACAGGGGTCACTGAAGCTTTCTTT; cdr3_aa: CASRDTGVTEAFF
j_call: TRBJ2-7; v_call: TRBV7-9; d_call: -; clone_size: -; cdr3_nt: TGTGCCAGCAGCGAGGACGGTGACGGGAGCCTACGAGCGCAGTACTTC; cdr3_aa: CASSEDGDGSLRAQYF
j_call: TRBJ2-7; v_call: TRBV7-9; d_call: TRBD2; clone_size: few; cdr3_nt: TGTGCCAGCAGCTTAGAGAGCGGGAGCCCCTACGAGCAGTACTTC; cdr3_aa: CASSLESGSPYEQYF
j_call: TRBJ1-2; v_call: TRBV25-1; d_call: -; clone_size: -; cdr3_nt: TGTGCCAGCAGTGAATTTACGACCTCGCGGGGCTACACCTTC; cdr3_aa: CASSEFTTSRGYTF
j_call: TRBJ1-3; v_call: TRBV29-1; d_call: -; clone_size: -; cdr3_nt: TGCAGCGTGACTGACGGAAACTCTGGAAACACCATATATTTT; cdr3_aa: CSVTDGNSGNTIYF
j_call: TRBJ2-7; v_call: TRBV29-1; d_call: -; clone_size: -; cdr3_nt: TGCAGCGTTGAGGACAGCGGCTACGAGCAGTACTTC; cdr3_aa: CSVEDSGYEQYF
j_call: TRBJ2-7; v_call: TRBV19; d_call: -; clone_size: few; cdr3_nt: TGTGCCAGTAGTCCGTTCAGAGGGGACCCCTACGAGCAGTACTTC; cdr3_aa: CASSPFRGDPYEQYF
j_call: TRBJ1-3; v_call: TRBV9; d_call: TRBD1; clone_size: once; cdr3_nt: TGTGCCAGCAACAGGGGTGGAAACACCATATATTTT; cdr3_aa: CASNRGGNTIYF
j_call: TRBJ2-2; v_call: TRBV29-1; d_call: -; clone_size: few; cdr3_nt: TGCAGCGTTGTCCTTACAGAGACCGGGGAGCTGTTTTTT; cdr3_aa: CSVVLTETGELFF
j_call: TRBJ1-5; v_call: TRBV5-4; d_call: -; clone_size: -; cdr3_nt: TGTGCCAGCAGCTTGGGCGTAGGGGAAGGTCAGCCCCAGCATTTT; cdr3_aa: CASSLGVGEGQPQHF
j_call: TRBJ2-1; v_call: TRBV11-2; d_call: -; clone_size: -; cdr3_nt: TGTGCCAGCAGCCGCGGTCCGCCGCAGTTCTTC; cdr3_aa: CASSRGPPQFF
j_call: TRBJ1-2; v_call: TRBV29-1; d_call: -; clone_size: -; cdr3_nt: TGCAGCGTTGAGGACAGAGGCGGCTACACCTTC; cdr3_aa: CSVEDRGGYTF
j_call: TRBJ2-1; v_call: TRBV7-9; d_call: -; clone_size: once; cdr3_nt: TGTGCCAGCAGCTTAGGTCCCGTGCCTGAGCAGTTCTTC; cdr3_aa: CASSLGPVPEQFF
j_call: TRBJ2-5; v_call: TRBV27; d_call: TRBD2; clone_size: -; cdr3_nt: TGTGCCAGCAGTCTAACTAGCGGTGGGGAGACCCAGTACTTC; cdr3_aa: CASSLTSGGETQYF
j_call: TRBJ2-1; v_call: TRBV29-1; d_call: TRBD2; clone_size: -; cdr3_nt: TGCAGCGTTGACTCTAGCGGGAGGGTCGTCAATGAGCAGTTCTTC; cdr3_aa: CSVDSSGRVVNEQFF
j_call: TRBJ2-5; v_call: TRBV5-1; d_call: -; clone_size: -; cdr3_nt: TGCGCCAGCAGTCGGAGGGGGTACCAAGAGACCCAGTACTTC; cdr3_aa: CASSRRGYQETQYF
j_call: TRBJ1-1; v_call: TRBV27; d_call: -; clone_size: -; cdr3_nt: TGTGCCAGCGGAGTATGGGAGGAGAACACTGAAGCTTTCTTT; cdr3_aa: CASGVWEENTEAFF
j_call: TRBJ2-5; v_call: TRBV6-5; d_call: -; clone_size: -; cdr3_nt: TGTGCCAGCAGTTACAAACGAGGAGGCCGAGAGACCCAGTACTTC; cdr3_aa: CASSYKRGGRETQYF
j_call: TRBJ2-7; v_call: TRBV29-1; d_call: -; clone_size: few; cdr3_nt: TGCAGCGTTGAAGAGACTTATCGCGAGCAGTACTTC; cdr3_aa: CSVEETYREQYF
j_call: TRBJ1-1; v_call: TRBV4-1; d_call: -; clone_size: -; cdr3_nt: TGCGCCAGCAGCCCGCACGGGGCTGAAGCTTTCTTT; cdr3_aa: CASSPHGAEAFF
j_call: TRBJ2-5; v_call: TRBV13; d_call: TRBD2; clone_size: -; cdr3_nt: TGTGCCAGCAGCTTAGCGCCTAGCGGAGAGACCCAGTACTTC; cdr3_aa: CASSLAPSGETQYF
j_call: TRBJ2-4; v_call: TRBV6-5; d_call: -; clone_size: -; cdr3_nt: TGTGCCAGCAGTAACAGCCTAGCCAAAAACATTCAGTACTTC; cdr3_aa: CASSNSLAKNIQYF
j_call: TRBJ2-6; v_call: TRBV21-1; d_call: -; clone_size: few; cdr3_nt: TGTGCCAGCAGCAAAAGAACCCCCTCTGGGGCCAACGTCCTGACTTTC; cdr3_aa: CASSKRTPSGANVLTF
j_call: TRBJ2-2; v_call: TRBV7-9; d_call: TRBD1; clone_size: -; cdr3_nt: TGTGCCAGCAGCGCACCCCAGGACAGGGGGCAGTACACCGGGGAGCTGTTTTTT; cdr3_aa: CASSAPQDRGQYTGELFF
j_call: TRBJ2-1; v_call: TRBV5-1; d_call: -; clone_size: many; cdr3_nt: TGCGCCAGCAGCTTGGATGGGCCGCGGGAGCAGTTCTTC; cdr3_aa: CASSLDGPREQFF